The text below deals with one T cell receptor beta chain. This clone's antigen is unknown. Base qualities are not recorded, but no much larger clone differs from it by a single base. The germline V gene sets CDR1 to MNHEY and CDR2 to SVGEGT. The CDR3 runs 16 amino acids, cysteine and phenylalanine included. Left in the record is the CDR3 DNA by itself, 48 bases read in frame from the first base. V trim: 2 bases; J trim: 6 bases; unmatched bases: 10. The immunoSEQ Assay, a bias-controlled multiplex PCR, was used to amplify TCRbeta CDR3 regions from genomic DNA. The paper's data handling went like this. Nucleated cell counts per sample were estimated from amplification of reference gene primers within the assay. To quantify the absolute abundance of each unique TCRbeta CDR3 rearrangement, sequence reads were collapsed and filtered. For each sample, productive Simpson clonality was calculated as the square root of Simpson's diversity index over productive rearrangements. TCRdb's version of the immuneACCESS table is confined to in-frame rearrangements and falls short of the full clone set. An unresolved V gene accounts for under half of the shortfall where checked; the remainder is of unknown origin. V, J and clone size were drawn from that table, and D and trimming were deduced from the DNA. Across this sample there are 250,000 or so clones, with 88% seen only once. The ten largest clones represent 0.95% to 1% of the sample.

This sample was taken from a study of blood T cell repertoires in COVID-19 (dated by TCRdb to the early 2020s). For context, the study as a whole: Collaborator samples came from the United States, Italy and Spain and covered acute and convalescent phases of COVID-19. The material from the prospective study consisted of cDNA or gDNA derived from T cells, B-cell-depleted T cells, or PBMCs. The dataset comprised deeply sampled blood TCRbeta repertoires from subjects exposed to, actively infected with, or recovered from COVID-19. The repertoires were released in a freely available public database meant as a resource for research on the immune response to SARS-CoV-2. The samples were drawn from two sources: the first 160 participants of the ongoing ImmuneRACE study, and 950 to 1,500 subjects contributed by 6 global collaborators. Sample metadata almost always included a de-identified subject ID, COVID-19 status, age in years and sex. Where HLA class I and class II types were available, the types were taken from metadata supplied by the sample provider, not from assay-based typing.

What the study reported, not specific to this receptor: How much clinical and demographic metadata was included differed by source and by participant, and the metadata was provided uncurated.

A second Seattle source provided samples from volunteer blood donors who had recovered from COVID-19. Collaborating institutions collected whole blood in K2EDTA tubes following their own protocols. For TCRbeta analysis, collaborators shipped samples in one of three forms: frozen whole blood, isolated PBMCs, or DNA extracted from either of those sample types. The TCR sequence derives from a woman aged 40 to 55 who had recovered from COVID-19. The specimen sequenced was peripheral blood. The receptor chain draws on TRBV6-2 or TRBV6-3 and TRBJ2-3, with 8 middle bases fitting TRBD1. The DNA is TGTGCCAGCAGTTACCCCCCCCAGGGGGCGCGGGATACGCAGTATTTT. Its product reads: CASSYPPQGARDTQYF.